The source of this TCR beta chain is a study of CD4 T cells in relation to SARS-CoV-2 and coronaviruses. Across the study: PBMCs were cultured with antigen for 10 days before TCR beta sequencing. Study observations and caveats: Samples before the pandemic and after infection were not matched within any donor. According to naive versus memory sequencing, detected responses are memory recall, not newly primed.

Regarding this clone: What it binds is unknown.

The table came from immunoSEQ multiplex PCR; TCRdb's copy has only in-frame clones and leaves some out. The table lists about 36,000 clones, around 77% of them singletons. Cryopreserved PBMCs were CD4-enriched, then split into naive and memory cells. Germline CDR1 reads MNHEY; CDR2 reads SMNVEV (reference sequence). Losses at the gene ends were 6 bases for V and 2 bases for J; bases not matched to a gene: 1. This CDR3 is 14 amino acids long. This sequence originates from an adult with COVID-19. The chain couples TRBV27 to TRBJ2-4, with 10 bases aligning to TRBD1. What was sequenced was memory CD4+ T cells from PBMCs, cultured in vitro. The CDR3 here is CASRDRGTKNIQYF. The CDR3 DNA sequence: TGTGCCAGCAGGGACAGGGGGACCAAAAACATTCAGTACTTC.